This is a list of T cell receptor beta chains from one sample in a study of blood T cells in healthy people across ages. TCRdb called the 5' RACE reads again in MiXCR, with one record for every CDR3 protein. The sample includes hundreds of thousands of distinct CDR3 sequences, more than 55% seen only once; the top ten take about a quarter. The sample was blood. These receptors were obtained from a man aged 40-49 years in good health. The CDR3 runs from the conserved cysteine through the conserved F or W. The D gene is left open where the match is weak. Only some rows state a clone size, as once, few, many or a class for expanded clones.

>TRBJ2-7|TRBV20-1|-|-
TGCAGTGCCCACCGTACCGGGATAGGGGGCTACGAGCAGTACTTC
CSAHRTGIGGYEQYF
>TRBJ1-1|TRBV20-1|-|-
TGCAGTGCTAACAAACTAGGGGCAGTGAACACTGAAGCTTTCTTT
CSANKLGAVNTEAFF
>TRBJ2-7|TRBV29-1|-|-
TGCAGCGTTGTTAAGGGCCTCTACGAGCAGTACTTC
CSVVKGLYEQYF
>TRBJ2-3|TRBV6-5|-|-
TGTGCCAGCAGCCCCCCTGGGGCGGGGGATACGCAGTATTTT
CASSPPGAGDTQYF
>TRBJ2-7|TRBV6-1|-|-
TGTGCCAGCAGTGAAGCACTCTACGGGGACCTATCCTACGAGCAGTACTTC
CASSEALYGDLSYEQYF
>TRBJ2-1|TRBV5-1|TRBD1|few
TGCGCCAGCAGCTTGGTAACAGGGGGCAATGAGCAGTTCTTC
CASSLVTGGNEQFF
>TRBJ1-1|TRBV9|-|-
TGTGCCAGCACCGGGGCGAACACTGAAGCTTTCTTT
CASTGANTEAFF
>TRBJ1-5|TRBV11-2|-|-
TGTGCCAGCCTATCCCGGATGGTCAGGGGTCAGCCCCAGCATTTT
CASLSRMVRGQPQHF
>TRBJ2-3|TRBV7-2|-|few
TGTGCCAGCAGCTTAATGGGCCCAAGCACAGATACGCAGTATTTT
CASSLMGPSTDTQYF
>TRBJ2-3|TRBV7-2|-|-
TGTGCCAGCACCTCGTCGGCGGGACCCAGTTTAAATACGCAGTATTTT
CASTSSAGPSLNTQYF
>TRBJ2-7|TRBV5-8|-|-
TGTGCCAGCAGCTTCCGGGGTTCCAACGAGCAGTACTTC
CASSFRGSNEQYF
>TRBJ1-5|TRBV9|-|-
TGTGCCAGCAGCGTAGGGAGACAGGTCAATCAGCCCCAGCATTTT
CASSVGRQVNQPQHF
>TRBJ2-2|TRBV4-3|TRBD1|-
TGCGCCAGCAGCCAAGATCATAGGGGGGACAGGAGCACCGGGGAGCTGTTTTTT
CASSQDHRGDRSTGELFF
>TRBJ2-6|TRBV12-3/TRBV12-4|-|-
TGTGCCAGCAGTCCCCGCGCCCCGGACGTCCTGACTTTC
CASSPRAPDVLTF
>TRBJ2-3|TRBV28|TRBD2|few
TGTGCCAGCAGACATCCCACGGGGGCCGCTAAAGCGGGGGGCACAGATACGCAGTATTTT
CASRHPTGAAKAGGTDTQYF
>TRBJ1-1|TRBV7-2|-|-
TGTGCCAGCAGCTCGAGCCCGCGGACAGCTCGTCGGACTGAAGCTTTCTTT
CASSSSPRTARRTEAFF
>TRBJ2-3|TRBV4-3|TRBD2|-
TGCGCCAGCAGCCTCCAACCCCGACTAGCGGAGAACACAGATACGCAGTATTTT
CASSLQPRLAENTDTQYF
>TRBJ2-5|TRBV12-5|TRBD2|-
TGTGCTAGTGGTTTCGCGGAGGGCTTAGCGGGAGCGTTGACGATGGGTGAGACCCAGTACTTC
CASGFAEGLAGALTMGETQYF
>TRBJ2-5|TRBV12-3/TRBV12-4|TRBD1|-
TGTGCCAGCAGTTTGACAGGGGTTGAAGAGACCCAGTACTTC
CASSLTGVEETQYF
>TRBJ2-7|TRBV28|-|-
TGTGCCAGCAACAGAGCCCAACTTTCCTACGAGCAGTACTTC
CASNRAQLSYEQYF
>TRBJ2-3|TRBV27|-|few
TGTGCCAGCAGGGATACGCAGTATTTT
CASRDTQYF
>TRBJ2-1|TRBV24-1|-|-
TGTGCCACCAGTGATCCCCGTTATCTAGGTGGGGGTCCCTACAATGAGCAGTTCTTC
CATSDPRYLGGGPYNEQFF
>TRBJ2-3|TRBV7-2|-|-
TGTGCCAGCGGGGGGTTAAAGGATACGCAGTATTTT
CASGGLKDTQYF
>TRBJ1-6|TRBV20-1|-|-
TGCAGTGCTAGAGAGGGCAATTCACCCCTCCACTTT
CSAREGNSPLHF
>TRBJ1-2|TRBV2|-|-
TGTGCCAGGGCTGAGCTCCGAGGGGCTAACTATGGCTACACCTTC
CARAELRGANYGYTF
>TRBJ2-2|TRBV12-3/TRBV12-4|TRBD1|-
TGTGCCAGCAGTTTAGTATGGGGGACAGGAGAAAACGCGAACACCGGGGAGCTGTTTTTT
CASSLVWGTGENANTGELFF
>TRBJ1-2|TRBV3-1|-|-
TGTGCCAGCAGCCAAGCCCGCCAGGGAAATGGCTACACCTTC
CASSQARQGNGYTF
>TRBJ2-1|TRBV4-2|TRBD2|few
TGTGCCAGCAGCCAAGAACGGGGGGGAATTAACAATGAGCAGTTCTTC
CASSQERGGINNEQFF
>TRBJ2-3|TRBV5-1|-|-
TGCGCCAGCACCACCGGGATCAGGGAACGAGATACGCAGTATTTT
CASTTGIRERDTQYF
>TRBJ2-1|TRBV10-3|-|-
TGTGCCATCGGACTAGAGCAGTTCTTC
CAIGLEQFF
>TRBJ2-5|TRBV12-3/TRBV12-4|-|-
TGTGCCAGCAGACGAGCCCAGGAGGCCCAGTACTTC
CASRRAQEAQYF
>TRBJ2-3|TRBV10-3|TRBD1|once
TGTGCCATCAGTGAGTCGGATACAGGGGGATCAGATACGCAGTATTTT
CAISESDTGGSDTQYF
>TRBJ1-6|TRBV25-1|-|-
TGTGCCAGCAGTGTTGCGGGATTCCCATCCCTCCACTTT
CASSVAGFPSLHF
>TRBJ2-1|TRBV7-2|-|few
TGTGCCAGCACAGTACTAGCTTCCAATGAGCAGTTCTTC
CASTVLASNEQFF
>TRBJ2-5|TRBV5-1|-|-
TGCGCCAGCAGCTTGGGGGCGGCTTACCAAGAGACCCAGTACTTC
CASSLGAAYQETQYF
>TRBJ1-2|TRBV7-9|TRBD1|few
TGTGCCAGCAGCTTCGCCCCCCGGGACAGGTCAGATGGCTACACCTTC
CASSFAPRDRSDGYTF
>TRBJ2-1|TRBV4-2|TRBD2|-
TGTGCCAGCATGCCCACCCATCGCCCGGGACTAGCCTCCACCTACAATGAGCAGTTCTTC
CASMPTHRPGLASTYNEQFF
>TRBJ2-5|TRBV3-1|TRBD2|-
TGTGCCAGCCGCCTCGGGACTACCAAGGGGGAGACCCAGTACTTC
CASRLGTTKGETQYF
>TRBJ2-7|TRBV28|TRBD2|-
TGTGCCAGCAGTTTTCGTAGTTCGGGTAGCGGGACCTCCTACGAGCAGTACTTC
CASSFRSSGSGTSYEQYF
>TRBJ1-2|TRBV7-3|TRBD1|-
TGTGCCAGCAGCAATCCCGGGACAGGGCCTGGTGGCTACACCTTC
CASSNPGTGPGGYTF
>TRBJ2-5|TRBV6-6|-|-
TGTGCCAGCAGTTCCCCCTGGTTGGAGCAGTACTTC
CASSSPWLEQYF
>TRBJ1-4|TRBV6-5|TRBD1|-
TGTGCCAGCAGGGCGGGACAGGCGAACGAAAAACTGTTTTTT
CASRAGQANEKLFF
>TRBJ1-2|TRBV12-3/TRBV12-4|-|many
TGTGCCAGCAGGGGCTATGGCTACACCTTC
CASRGYGYTF
>TRBJ2-3|TRBV20-1|TRBD2|few
TGCAGTGCCTCAACTAGCGGGGGCACAGATACGCAGTATTTT
CSASTSGGTDTQYF
>TRBJ2-3|TRBV29-1|-|few
TGCAGCGCGGACCTTGGGGGTGGAGATACGCAGTATTTT
CSADLGGGDTQYF
>TRBJ2-2|TRBV6-9|TRBD1|-
TGTGCCAGCATAGGGGGCGCGGAGACCGGGGAGCTGTTTTTT
CASIGGAETGELFF
>TRBJ2-5|TRBV5-1|TRBD2|few
TGCGCCAGCAGCTACTATAGCGGGGGGGCAGGAGAGACCCAGTACTTC
CASSYYSGGAGETQYF
>TRBJ2-3|TRBV28|TRBD1|few
TGTGCCAGCAGTAGAGACAGGGGGATCACAGATACGCAGTATTTT
CASSRDRGITDTQYF
>TRBJ2-7|TRBV11-2|-|-
TGTGCCAGCAGCTTAGAAGTAGGGGACCCCTACGAGCAGTACTTC
CASSLEVGDPYEQYF
>TRBJ1-2|TRBV12-3/TRBV12-4|TRBD1|-
TGTGCCAGCAGTTATGGGACAGGTGGGCGAGGTTATGACTACACCTTC
CASSYGTGGRGYDYTF
>TRBJ1-6|TRBV9|-|few
TGTGCCAGCAGAGCTACCGGGACTAATAATTCACCCCTCCACTTT
CASRATGTNNSPLHF
>TRBJ2-6|TRBV7-6|-|-
TGTGCCAGCAGCTGGGACCTGGAGGGGGCCAACGTCCCGACTTTC
CASSWDLEGANVPTF
>TRBJ2-6|TRBV10-3|TRBD1|few
TGTGCCACCGCCGGGACAGGGGGCTCTGGGGCCAACGTCCTGACTTTC
CATAGTGGSGANVLTF